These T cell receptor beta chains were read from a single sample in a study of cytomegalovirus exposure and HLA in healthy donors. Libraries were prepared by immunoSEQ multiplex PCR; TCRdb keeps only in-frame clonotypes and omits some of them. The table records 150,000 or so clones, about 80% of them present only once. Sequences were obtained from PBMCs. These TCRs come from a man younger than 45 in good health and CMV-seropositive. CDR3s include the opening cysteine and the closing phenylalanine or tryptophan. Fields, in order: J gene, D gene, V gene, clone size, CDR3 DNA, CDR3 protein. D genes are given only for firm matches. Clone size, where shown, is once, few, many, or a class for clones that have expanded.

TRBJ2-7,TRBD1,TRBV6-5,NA,TGTGCCAGCAGTTCGCCAGGGGGCTACGAGCAGTACTTC,CASSSPGGYEQYF
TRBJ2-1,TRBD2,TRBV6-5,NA,TGTGCCAGCACTAAGGCTAGCGGAACCTACAATGAGCAGTTCTTC,CASTKASGTYNEQFF
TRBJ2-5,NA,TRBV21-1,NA,TGTGCCAGCAGTGCGAATCCAGGGGTCCAAGAGACCCAGTACTTC,CASSANPGVQETQYF
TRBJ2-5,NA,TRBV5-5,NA,TGTGCCAGCAGCTGGGCTCCACAAGAGACCCAGTACTTC,CASSWAPQETQYF
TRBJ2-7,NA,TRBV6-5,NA,TGTGCCAGCAGAAGGGTTGGGGGCCTGGCCTACGAGCAGTACTTC,CASRRVGGLAYEQYF
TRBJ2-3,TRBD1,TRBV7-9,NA,TGTGCCAGCAGCTTCGCCACAGGGGCGGATACGCAGTATTTT,CASSFATGADTQYF
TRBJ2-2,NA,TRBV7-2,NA,TGTGCCAGCAGCTTACCTGCCTCCGGGACAAATACCGGGGAGCTGTTTTTT,CASSLPASGTNTGELFF
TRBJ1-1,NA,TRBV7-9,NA,TGTGCCAGCAGCTTAGGGTCGGCGGTGAACACTGAAGCTTTCTTT,CASSLGSAVNTEAFF
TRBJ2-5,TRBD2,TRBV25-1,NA,TGTGCCAGCAGTGATTGGCTAGCGGGAGGGGACCAGTACTTC,CASSDWLAGGDQYF
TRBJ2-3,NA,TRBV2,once,TGTGCCAGCAGGGTCCCGGCGGGGTCCACAGATACGCAGTATTTT,CASRVPAGSTDTQYF
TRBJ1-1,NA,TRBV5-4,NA,TGTGCCAGCAGCTTAGCAATTGAGAACACTGAAGCTTTCTTT,CASSLAIENTEAFF